These T cell receptor beta chains were read from a single sample in a study of identical twins. One entry per CDR3 protein results from TCRdb running MiXCR on the 5' RACE reads. The sample carries 470,000 or so distinct CDR3 sequences, 20% to 25% recorded once. These data were also filed under a second study, of T cells expressing NK-cell markers.

The sample was CD4+ T cells sorted from blood. The receptors stem from a young woman in good health. Both conserved end residues are part of each CDR3. A D gene is named only where the DNA matches it firmly. Clone size is shown for a subset of rows, as once, few, many or a class of expanded clone.

clone size,D gene,V gene,J gene,CDR3 DNA,CDR3 protein
.,.,TRBV2,TRBJ1-4,TGTGCCAGCTCTTCGCTGGCTAATGAAAAACTGTTTTTT,CASSSLANEKLFF
.,.,TRBV30,TRBJ1-2,TGTGCCTGGAGTGTAAAGGGTCCTGGCTACACCTTC,CAWSVKGPGYTF
.,.,TRBV20-1,TRBJ2-7,TGCAGTGCTAGATTAGGAATTAGGGACGAGCAGTACTTC,CSARLGIRDEQYF
few,.,TRBV12-3/TRBV12-4,TRBJ1-4,TGTGCCAGCAGTTTCTTTGAAAAACTGTTTTTT,CASSFFEKLFF
many,.,TRBV12-3/TRBV12-4,TRBJ1-3,TGTGCCAGCAGTTTTTTCGGGGCTGGAAACACCATATATTTT,CASSFFGAGNTIYF
few,.,TRBV7-9,TRBJ1-2,TGTGCCAGCAGCTCCCCCGGGCCCGGGATGGACTATGGCTACACCTTC,CASSSPGPGMDYGYTF
.,.,TRBV28,TRBJ2-1,TGTGCCAGCAGTTTTCTACGGGGAGCTTACAATGAGCAGTTCTTC,CASSFLRGAYNEQFF
.,TRBD2,TRBV7-9,TRBJ2-3,TGTGCCAGCAGCTCCTCTAGGACTAGCGGAAGCACAGATACGCAGTATTTT,CASSSSRTSGSTDTQYF
.,.,TRBV6-1,TRBJ1-5,TGTGCCAGCAGTCCCCGGTTCGCCGAGGGTCAGCCCCAGCATTTT,CASSPRFAEGQPQHF
.,TRBD2,TRBV20-1,TRBJ2-5,TGCAGTGCTAGAGATCCGTCCGGCGGGGGACAAGAGACCCAGTACTTC,CSARDPSGGGQETQYF
.,.,TRBV29-1,TRBJ1-6,TGCAGCGTTGCTGTGAGATATAATTCACCCCTCCACTTT,CSVAVRYNSPLHF
few,TRBD1,TRBV11-2,TRBJ2-1,TGTGCCAGCAGCTTGCTATTTACAGGGGGAGGCTCCTACAATGAGCAGTTCTTC,CASSLLFTGGGSYNEQFF
.,.,TRBV7-2,TRBJ1-1,TGTGCCAGCAGCTACGACAGTTTCACTGAAGCTTTCTTT,CASSYDSFTEAFF
.,.,TRBV6-1,TRBJ2-3,TGTGCCAGCAGTGAAACCCTAGGTAGCACAGATACGCAGTATTTT,CASSETLGSTDTQYF
.,TRBD1,TRBV9,TRBJ2-1,TGTGCCAGCAGCACCGGACAGGGTGCCTACAATGAGCAGTTCTTC,CASSTGQGAYNEQFF
.,.,TRBV27,TRBJ2-2,TGTGCCAGCAGTTTAGCGATGGGTTGGCGGGAAAGAGGGACCGGGGAGCTGTTTTTT,CASSLAMGWRERGTGELFF
.,.,TRBV10-3,TRBJ2-2,TGTGCCATCGAGGGGACCGGGGAGCTGTTTTTT,CAIEGTGELFF
.,.,TRBV5-1,TRBJ1-1,TGCGCCAGCAGCTTGGGGGTTCAAGTCGGCACTGAAGCTTTCTTT,CASSLGVQVGTEAFF
.,TRBD2,TRBV14,TRBJ2-1,TGTGCCAGCAGCCAGTGGGGCGGGAGGCACAATGAGCAGTTCTTC,CASSQWGGRHNEQFF
.,TRBD2,TRBV20-1,TRBJ2-3,TGCAGTGCTAGCATCACTAGCGGGAGGATTTTGAAGCAGTATTTT,CSASITSGRILKQYF
few,.,TRBV6-5,TRBJ1-1,TGTGCCAGCAGTGGTAGGGCCTTTAAAGCTTTCTTT,CASSGRAFKAFF
.,.,TRBV5-5,TRBJ1-5,TGTGCCAGCAGCTTTGAGTCGAGTCAGCCCCAGCATTTT,CASSFESSQPQHF
.,TRBD2,TRBV6-1,TRBJ2-5,TGTGCCAGCTGTATTAGCGGGAGAGAGACCCAGTACTTC,CASCISGRETQYF
few,TRBD1,TRBV29-1,TRBJ2-5,TGCAGCACACAAGGGGGCTTCGGGGACCAAGAGACCCAGTACTTC,CSTQGGFGDQETQYF
.,.,TRBV5-1,TRBJ2-5,TGCGCCAGCAGCCACACGGGCCCCGGAGGAGAGACCCAGTACTTC,CASSHTGPGGETQYF
.,.,TRBV7-2,TRBJ1-3,TGTGCCAGCAGCCCCGACGTTCTCTCTGGAAACACCATATATTTT,CASSPDVLSGNTIYF
.,TRBD2,TRBV3-1,TRBJ2-3,TGTGCCAGCAGCCAAGTGTTATCCCTAGCGGGGAGAAGCACAGATACGCAGTATTTT,CASSQVLSLAGRSTDTQYF
.,TRBD1,TRBV5-1,TRBJ2-3,TGCGCCAGCAGATCGACGACAGGGGAAGGAGCAGATACGCAGTATTTT,CASRSTTGEGADTQYF
few,.,TRBV7-9,TRBJ1-1,TGTGCCAGCAGGGGGAGGCTGGTAACTGAAGCTTTCTTT,CASRGRLVTEAFF
many,TRBD2,TRBV12-3/TRBV12-4,TRBJ2-7,TGTGCCAGCAGCTTGACTAGCGGGGGGGCGCAGTACTTC,CASSLTSGGAQYF
.,.,TRBV7-9,TRBJ1-2,TGTGCCAGCAGCTTAGACGGGCTTCGCGGCTACACCTTC,CASSLDGLRGYTF
.,.,TRBV5-1,TRBJ1-1,TGCGCCAGCAGCTTGGGGAGCCTGAACACTGAAGCTTTCTTT,CASSLGSLNTEAFF
.,TRBD2,TRBV7-2,TRBJ2-5,TGTGCCAGCAGCTTAATGGGTAGCGGGGCGAAAGAGACCCAGTACTTC,CASSLMGSGAKETQYF
.,.,TRBV6-2/TRBV6-3,TRBJ1-1,TGTGCCAGCAGTTTGCGAAAGATGGAAGCTTTCTTT,CASSLRKMEAFF
many,.,TRBV20-1,TRBJ1-5,TGCAGTGCCCGAGAGCCGGGGGGAGGGCAGCCCCAGCATTTT,CSAREPGGGQPQHF
many,TRBD1,TRBV10-3,TRBJ1-4,TGTGCCATCACCACCGGGACAGGGGGTGAAAAACTGTTTTTT,CAITTGTGGEKLFF
.,TRBD2,TRBV6-1,TRBJ2-1,TGTGCCAGCATTCCCGGACTAGCGGGGTCCTACAATGAGCAGTTCTTC,CASIPGLAGSYNEQFF
.,.,TRBV10-3,TRBJ2-7,TGTGCCATCAGTGAGTCGTTTGGGCGTGCCTACGAGCAGTACTTC,CAISESFGRAYEQYF
.,.,TRBV5-6,TRBJ2-6,TGTGCCAGCAGGAGGTTTGTAGAGGGAATCCCTGGGGCCAACGTCCTGACTTTC,CASRRFVEGIPGANVLTF
.,.,TRBV5-1,TRBJ2-2,TGCGCCAGCAGCCCCTGGATAGACGGGGAGCTGTTTTTT,CASSPWIDGELFF
many,.,TRBV20-1,TRBJ1-1,TGCAGTGCTAGTGAGGGGAACACTGAAGCTTTCTTT,CSASEGNTEAFF
few,.,TRBV5-1,TRBJ2-3,TGCGCCAGCAGCACGGGGGCGATCATGCTCACAGATACGCAGTATTTT,CASSTGAIMLTDTQYF
few,.,TRBV11-1,TRBJ2-2,TGTGCCAGCAGCTTAGTCAGCACCGGGGAGCTGTTTTTT,CASSLVSTGELFF
.,.,TRBV5-4,TRBJ1-1,TGTGCCAGCAGCTTCGTAGTGGGGAACACTGAAGCTTTCTTT,CASSFVVGNTEAFF
few,.,TRBV6-1,TRBJ1-6,TGTGCCAGCAGTGAACGCCCGGGTTCACCCCTCCACTTT,CASSERPGSPLHF
few,.,TRBV24-1,TRBJ1-5,TGTGCCACCAGTGACAACACAGGGTATCAGCCCCAGCATTTT,CATSDNTGYQPQHF
few,.,TRBV20-1,TRBJ2-3,TGCAGTGCTGGGCGCCCGGACCCTTCCACAGATACGCAGTATTTT,CSAGRPDPSTDTQYF
.,TRBD2,TRBV6-2/TRBV6-3,TRBJ2-2,TGTTTCCAGCGGGGCACGAACACCGGGGAGCTGTTTTTT,CFQRGTNTGELFF
.,.,TRBV18,TRBJ2-7,TGTGCCAGCTCACCGGCAGGGGTTTACGACGAGCAGTACTTC,CASSPAGVYDEQYF
.,.,TRBV10-2,TRBJ2-2,TGCGCCAGTCGGGGCGCGGTTCCGGACACCGGGGAGCTGTTTTTT,CASRGAVPDTGELFF